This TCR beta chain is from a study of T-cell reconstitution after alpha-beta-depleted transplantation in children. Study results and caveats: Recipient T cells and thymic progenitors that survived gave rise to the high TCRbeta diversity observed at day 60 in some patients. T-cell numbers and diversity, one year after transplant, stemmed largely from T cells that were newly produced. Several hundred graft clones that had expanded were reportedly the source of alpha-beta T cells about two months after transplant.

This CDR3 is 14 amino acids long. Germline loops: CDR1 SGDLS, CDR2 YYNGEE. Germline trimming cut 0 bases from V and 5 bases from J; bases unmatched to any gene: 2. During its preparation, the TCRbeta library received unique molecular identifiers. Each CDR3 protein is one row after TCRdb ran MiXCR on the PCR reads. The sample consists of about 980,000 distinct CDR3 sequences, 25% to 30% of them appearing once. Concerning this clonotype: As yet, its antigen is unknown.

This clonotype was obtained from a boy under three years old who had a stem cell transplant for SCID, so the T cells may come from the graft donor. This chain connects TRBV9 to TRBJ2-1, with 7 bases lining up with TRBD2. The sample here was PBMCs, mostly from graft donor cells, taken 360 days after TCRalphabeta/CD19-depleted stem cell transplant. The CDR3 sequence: CASSVVGTNNEQFF. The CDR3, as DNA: TGTGCCAGCAGCGTAGTAGGGACTAACAATGAGCAGTTCTTC.